These 29 T cell receptor beta chains originate from one sample sequenced in a study of shared clonotypes between healthy human individuals. This table comes from immunoSEQ multiplex PCR, and its TCRdb copy is limited to in-frame clones, with some not included. The sample consists of about a million clones, approximately 72% of them appearing once. The specimen was memory CD4+ T cells sorted from blood. Noted subset: CD45RA-negative fraction. Receptors originate from a man aged 18 to 30 in good health.

This clone was detected once. The likely explanation is a read error, given a far larger clone one base away. The chain recombines TRBV30 with TRBJ1-2; possibly TRBD1 for D (5 bases). The CDR3 loop spans 14 amino acids. Trimming pared 3 bases from V and 4 bases from J, leaving 15 bases between. The germline CDR1 and CDR2 sequences are GTSNPN and SVGIG (reference sequence). CDR3 sequence reads: CAWRRRGAGYGYTF. The CDR3 region has the DNA TGTGCCTGGAGAAGAAGAGGGGCTGGCTATGGCTACACCTTC. The entire variable domain, with the rest obtained from reference TRBV30 and TRBJ1-2, is as follows: SQTIHQWPATLVQPVGSPLSLECTVEGTSNPNLYWYRQAAGRGLQLLFYSVGIGQISSEVPQNLSASRPQDRQFILSSKKLLLSDSGFYLCAWRRRGAGYGYTFGSGTRLTVV.

This clone was detected only once. The chain uses TRBV6-6 and TRBJ1-5; D might be TRBD1 (5 bases). The CDR3 sequence is 16 residues long. V was trimmed by 6 bases and J by 2 bases, leaving 17 bases between them. Germline loops: CDR1 MNHNY, CDR2 SVGAGI (reference sequence). CDR3 residues: CASSISQGVGNQPQHF. The CDR3 DNA reads as TGTGCCAGCAGCATAAGTCAGGGTGTTGGCAATCAGCCCCAGCATTTT.

This clone was observed a handful of times. The rearrangement uses TRBV18 and TRBJ2-7; D is undetermined. Per the germline V gene, CDR1 is KGHSH and CDR2 is LQKENI. CDR3 length: 12 amino acids. V lost 4 bases, J lost 6 bases, and 10 bases lay in between. In DNA, the CDR3 is TGTGCCAGCTCACGCACACCATTCGAGCAGTACTTC. This sequence encodes CASSRTPFEQYF.

This clone was observed a single time. One base away lies a much larger clone, so this may be a sequencing read error. The chain recombines TRBV13 with TRBJ1-2, with a weak D call TRBD1 (6 bases). The V end was cut by 5 bases, the J end by 2 bases, with 6 bases between. The germline CDR1 and CDR2 sequences are PRHDT and FYEKMQ (reference sequence). The CDR3 length is 12 residues. The CDR3 DNA follows: TGTGCCAGCAGCGGACAGAACTATGGCTACACCTTC. Protein: CASSGQNYGYTF.

The rearrangement links TRBV13 to TRBJ2-7; 7 nucleotides align to TRBD2. This CDR3 is 16 amino acids long. Looked up from germline, CDR1 is PRHDT and CDR2 is FYEKMQ (reference sequence). The V and J ends lost 3 bases and 7 bases, in that order; junction bases with no gene match: 15. The CDR3 sequence is CASSFPSGTGGKEQYF. DNA for the CDR3: TGTGCCAGCAGCTTCCCATCCGGGACCGGGGGGAAAGAGCAGTACTTC.

This chain joins TRBV28 and TRBJ1-2; D unresolved. Trimming took off 2 bases at V and 9 bases at J, with 13 bases between the two ends. In germline, CDR1 is MDHEN, CDR2 SYDVKM. The CDR3 is made up of 13 amino acids. CDR3 sequence: CASSLGVMASYTF. The CDR3 DNA follows: TGTGCCAGCAGTTTAGGCGTCATGGCTAGCTACACCTTC.

The gene calls are TRBV19 and TRBJ1-6; tentatively, D is TRBD1 (5 bases). This CDR3 region has 13 residues. V was cut by 3 bases and J by 9 bases, with 9 bases left in between. Germline V gene lookup returns CDR1 LNHDA and CDR2 SQIVND (reference sequence). The CDR3 region is CASSIQGTSPLHF. As DNA, the CDR3 is TGTGCCAGTAGTATCCAGGGTACTTCACCCCTCCACTTT.

The V gene is TRBV7-6, the J gene TRBJ1-2; no clear D gene. Germline loops: CDR1 SGHVS, CDR2 FNYEAQ. V was clipped by 1 base and J by 4 bases, with 10 bases between them. This CDR3 contains 14 residues. The CDR3 sequence is CASSLGREGYGYTF. The CDR3 DNA is TGTGCCAGCAGCTTAGGAAGGGAGGGCTATGGCTACACCTTC.

The gene calls are TRBV9 and TRBJ2-1, with D possibly called TRBD1 or TRBD2 (5 bases each). CDR1 is SGDLS, CDR2 YYNGEE, per germline. Between the trimmed V and J ends, which lost 4 bases and 6 bases, there was a span of 20 bases. The CDR3 length is 16 residues. CDR3 region: CASSPTGTIGPNEQFF. The CDR3 DNA follows: TGTGCCAGCAGCCCAACCGGGACCATTGGGCCCAATGAGCAGTTCTTC.

This clone was seen only once. The chain employs TRBV11-2 and TRBJ1-2; D unresolved. Germline CDR1 SGHAT, CDR2 FQNNGV. Trimming removed 1 base from V and 7 bases from J, with 13 bases in between. CDR3 length: 14 residues. CDR3 sequence reads: CASSLAGRPSGYTF. The DNA of the CDR3 is TGTGCCAGCAGCTTAGCAGGCCGACCAAGTGGCTACACCTTC.

As concerns this clone: The same CDR3 arises from other DNA sequences in this sample as well. The chain is built from TRBV28 and TRBJ1-3; weak D call: TRBD1 (5 bases). The germline V and J ends were trimmed by 5 bases and 5 bases, with 13 bases remaining between them. Looked up from germline, CDR1 is MDHEN and CDR2 is SYDVKM. CDR3 length equals 14 residues. DNA of the CDR3: TGTGCCAGCAGTCCCTCCCGGGGCAGAAACACCATATATTTT. Translation gives CASSPSRGRNTIYF.

The chain uses TRBV2 and TRBJ2-3; TRBD2 matches 8 bases. Germline CDR1 and CDR2: SNHLY and FYNNEI. The CDR3 is 15 residues long. V dropped 5 bases and J dropped 1; count of bases not matched to a gene: 5. DNA for the CDR3: TGTGCCAGCAGTAGGGATAGCGGGGGCACAGATACGCAGTATTTT. Translation gives CASSRDSGGTDTQYF.

The genes are TRBV7-8 and TRBJ1-1; 8 positions agree with TRBD1. Germline trimming cut 1 base from V and 1 base from J; bases unmatched to any gene: 8. CDR1 and CDR2 from the germline V gene are SGHVS and FQNEAQ. CDR3 length equals 17 residues. The CDR3 DNA sequence: TGTGCCAGCAGCTTAGTGGGACAGGAACTTTCGAACACTGAAGCTTTCTTT. This encodes CASSLVGQELSNTEAFF.

This clone appeared once. This sequence joins TRBV11-3 and TRBJ2-5; the match to TRBD2 covers 14 bases. CDR1 is SGHNT and CDR2 is YENEEA in the germline V gene. V lost 5 bases and J lost 5; bases outside the gene matches: 7. This CDR3 has 16 amino acids. The CDR3 loop reads CASSPGTSGSGETQYF. The CDR3 DNA is TGTGCCAGCAGCCCCGGGACTAGCGGGAGCGGTGAGACCCAGTACTTC.

This chain connects TRBV9 to TRBJ1-5; D call uncertain. The germline V gene has CDR1 SGDLS and CDR2 YYNGEE. This CDR3 spans 15 amino acids. The V end lost 0 bases, the J end lost 2 bases, and 9 bases lay between the germline ends. CDR3 loop: CASSVGPEGNQPQHF. In nucleotides, the CDR3 is TGTGCCAGCAGCGTAGGGCCAGAAGGCAATCAGCCCCAGCATTTT.

This chain links TRBV5-1 with TRBJ1-5; D might be TRBD1 (5 bases). Trimming cost V 4 bases and J 9 bases, with 17 bases left between them. The germline V gene encodes CDR1 SGHRS and CDR2 YFSETQ. This CDR3 has 14 amino acids. CDR3 region: CASSREGYGSPQHF. CDR3 coding DNA: TGCGCCAGCAGCAGGGAGGGGTATGGATCGCCCCAGCATTTT.

CDR3 bases: TGTGCCAGCAGCCCATGGACAGGCCAAGAGACCCAGTACTTC. Its protein product is CASSPWTGQETQYF. This chain uses TRBV7-6 with TRBJ2-5, with 7 bases fitting TRBD1. CDR3 length: 14 residues. Germline lookup yields CDR1 SGHVS and CDR2 FNYEAQ. The J segment lost 1 base and the V segment lost 5 bases, leaving 4 bases of the junction unmatched.

The chain combines TRBV4-3 with TRBJ1-2; no clear D gene. The CDR3 has 14 residues. Germline V gene lookup returns CDR1 LGHNA and CDR2 YSLEER. Trimming cost V 0 bases and J 4 bases, with 9 bases left between them. This CDR3 is CASSQDRTLYGYTF. For the CDR3, the DNA is TGCGCCAGCAGCCAAGACCGAACCCTCTATGGCTACACCTTC.

This chain links TRBV5-6 with TRBJ1-6, with D unresolved. CDR1 and CDR2 from the germline V gene are SGHDT and YYEEEE. V was pared by 4 bases and J by 10 bases, with 12 bases between. The CDR3 totals 13 residues. CDR3 residues: CASSPRLSSPLHF. In nucleotides, the CDR3 is TGTGCCAGCAGCCCGAGACTGTCATCACCCCTCCACTTT.

Written as DNA, the CDR3 is TGTGCCAGCAGCATACAGGGAGGGGCCAAAAACATTCAGTACTTC. Protein product: CASSIQGGAKNIQYF. The J gene is TRBJ2-4, the V gene TRBV9, with D perhaps TRBD2 (7 bases). The germline gives CDR1 SGDLS, CDR2 YYNGEE. This CDR3 is built from 15 residues. Trimming left V 4 bases short and J 1 base short, with 12 bases between.

The chain recombines TRBV7-9 with TRBJ2-7; maybe TRBD1 (6 bases). The germline V and J ends were trimmed by 5 bases and 11 bases, with 10 bases remaining between them. This CDR3 has 10 amino acids. Looked up from germline, CDR1 is SEHNR and CDR2 is FQNEAQ (reference sequence). The CDR3 coding sequence is TGTGCCAGCAGCCCCGAGGGGGAGTACTTC. This translates into CASSPEGEYF.

The CDR3 region is CAWSVGNSGVVDEQFF. CDR3 nucleotide sequence: TGTGCCTGGAGTGTAGGTAATAGCGGGGTAGTAGATGAGCAGTTCTTC. The V gene is TRBV30, the J gene TRBJ2-1; TRBD2 matches 8 bases. This CDR3 comprises 16 residues. Germline V lookup: CDR1 GTSNPN, CDR2 SVGIG (reference sequence). The junction had 12 bases not matched to a gene; V was cut back by 0 bases and J by 8 bases.

The chain couples TRBV10-1 to TRBJ2-5, with TRBD1 matching 8 bases. There are 17 residues in the CDR3. Losses at the gene ends were 2 bases for V and 5 bases for J; bases not matched to a gene: 13. The germline CDR1 and CDR2 sequences are WNHNN and SYGVQD (reference sequence). The CDR3 nucleotides read TGCGCCAGCAGTGAGGTAAACAGGGGGTCGGGCGGGGAGACCCAGTACTTC. It encodes CASSEVNRGSGGETQYF.

The genes are TRBV2 and TRBJ1-4; no clear D. Trimming took 7 bases from V and 3 from J, leaving 9 bases between them. The CDR3 covers 13 residues. In germline, CDR1 is SNHLY, CDR2 FYNNEI. CDR3 in DNA: TGTGCCAGCACTGTTCGTGCTAATGAAAAACTGTTTTTT. This translates into CASTVRANEKLFF.

This clone was observed a single time. V is TRBV27 and J is TRBJ1-6; possible D gene TRBD1, 6 bases. Germline lookup yields CDR1 MNHEY and CDR2 SMNVEV (reference sequence). CDR3 size: 15 residues. Trimming took 7 bases from V and 7 from J, leaving 17 bases between them. The CDR3 here is CASTKQGQPNSPLHF. In DNA form, the CDR3 reads TGTGCCAGCACCAAACAGGGTCAGCCGAATTCACCCCTCCACTTT.

The chain couples TRBV7-2 to TRBJ1-3; D remains ambiguous. The CDR3 extends over 10 amino acids. The germline CDR1 and CDR2 sequences are SGHTA and FQGNSA. V was trimmed by 10 bases and J by 8 bases, leaving 9 bases between them. CDR3 nucleotide sequence: TGTGCCACCCTTACGGACACCATATATTTT. Encoded protein: CATLTDTIYF.

The rearrangement uses TRBV6-5 and TRBJ1-1; D remains unclear. The ends were cut back, 2 bases at V and 10 bases at J, with 20 bases in the middle. CDR3 length: 15 residues. CDR1 MNHEY and CDR2 SVGAGI come from the germline V gene. CDR3: CASSYQAGGFSGAFF. CDR3 DNA sequence: TGTGCCAGCAGTTACCAGGCAGGAGGATTTTCTGGAGCTTTCTTT.

Note on this clone: A much larger clone lies one base from this, so it may be a read error. Other DNA sequences in this sample translate to the same CDR3. This chain links TRBV10-3 with TRBJ2-2; D gene ambiguous. Per the germline V gene, CDR1 is ENHRY and CDR2 is SYGVKD. The CDR3 contains 11 residues. V was pared by 6 bases and J by 2 bases, with 1 base between. The CDR3 DNA follows: TGTGCCATCAGAAACACCGGGGAGCTGTTTTTT. Translating gives CAIRNTGELFF.

V and J are TRBV4-2 and TRBJ2-1, with D unresolved. V lost 3 bases and J lost 14, with 11 bases in between. The CDR3 is 11 amino acids. Germline values: CDR1 LGHNA, CDR2 YNFKEQ. CDR3 nucleotide sequence: TGTGCCAGCAGCCAGGGGTTTAGGGAGTTCTTC. Residues: CASSQGFREFF.